This T cell receptor (beta chain) was profiled in a study of T-cell memory formation after mild COVID-19. Whole-study context: The TCR clusters were mostly specific to one donor.

Germline V gene lookup returns CDR1 SGHTA and CDR2 FQGNSA. This CDR3 has 15 amino acids. The V gene lost 1 base and the J gene lost 3 bases, with 12 bases spanning the gap. About this clonotype itself: The antigen is undetermined.

Study-level points and caveats: A subset of responding clones appeared in pre-infection memory, suggesting cross-reactive memory joined. Those CD4+ clones that contracted were mainly in CM and EM (CD8+ ones in EMRA). Second-wave clones with a day 37 peak had unconfirmed SARS-CoV-2 specificity.

Using its own MiXCR run on the 5' RACE reads, TCRdb lists one record per CDR3 protein. This repertoire shows roughly 600,000 distinct CDR3 sequences, more than 15% found once; its top ten account for more than 10%. The sequenced sample was PBMCs or a T cell subset sorted from them (not recorded which). The clonotype originates from an adult woman who had mild COVID-19 (a few samples of this study predate the infection). Cell type and time point are not known. The chain recombines TRBV7-2 with TRBJ1-2; D gene uncertain. CDR3 in amino acids: CASSLDLGVDYGYTF. The CDR3 DNA is TGTGCCAGCAGCTTAGATTTGGGAGTGGACTATGGCTACACCTTC. Combining the CDR3 with reference TRBV7-2 and TRBJ1-2 gives the whole variable domain GAGVSQSPSNKVTEKGKDVELRCDPISGHTALYWYRQSLGQGLEFLIYFQGNSAPDKSGLPSDRFSAERTGGSVSTLTIQRTQQEDSAVYLCASSLDLGVDYGYTFGSGTRLTVV.